These 23 T cell receptor beta chains came from one sample sequenced in a study of cytomegalovirus exposure and HLA in healthy donors listed by TCRdb under 2017. The library relied on the immunoSEQ multiplex PCR assay. The multiplex PCR relied on a mix of 60 forward primers for TCR Vbeta segments and 13 reverse primers for TCR Jbeta segments. TCRdb limited this immuneACCESS table to in-frame rearrangements with V and J called. A share of clones is missing; checked studies link under half to unresolved V genes, and the rest is unexplained. Here the sample has tens of thousands of clones; around 70% occur a single time. The top ten hold around 16% of the sample. Input material: PBMCs. These TCRs come from a woman aged 50 to 60 in good health and CMV-seropositive.

The J gene is TRBJ1-1, the V gene TRBV10-3; a weak D match, TRBD1 (6 bases). Germline assignment: CDR1 ENHRY and CDR2 SYGVKD. The CDR3 length is 16 residues. V shed 4 bases and J shed 2 bases, with 17 bases lying between them. CDR3 loop: CAISVQTGRGNTEAFF. The CDR3 bases are TGTGCCATCAGTGTCCAGACAGGCAGGGGCAACACTGAAGCTTTCTTT.

The chain uses TRBV6-4 and TRBJ2-3; tentatively, D is TRBD1 (5 bases). Trimming stripped 4 bases from V and 3 bases from J, with 11 bases between. The CDR3 loop spans 14 amino acids. Germline V gene sequence: CDR1 MRHNA, CDR2 SNTAGT. The CDR3 loop reads CASSADSGTDTQYF. The CDR3 DNA reads as TGTGCCAGCAGTGCCGACAGTGGGACAGATACGCAGTATTTT.

The V and J genes are TRBV14 and TRBJ2-5, with 7 bases aligning to TRBD1. The germline gives CDR1 SGHDN, CDR2 FVKESK. The CDR3 sequence is 15 residues long. V lost 0 bases, J lost 4 bases, and 5 bases stayed unmatched. This chain's CDR3 is CASSQDTGDAETQYF. The CDR3 DNA follows: TGTGCCAGCAGCCAAGATACAGGGGACGCAGAGACCCAGTACTTC.

This chain links TRBV7-3 with TRBJ1-1; TRBD1 aligns across 7 bases. J was trimmed by 7 bases and V by 1 base; bases with no gene match: 6. The germline V gene encodes CDR1 SGHTA and CDR2 FQGTGA. The CDR3 runs 14 residues. DNA for the CDR3: TGTGCCAGCAGCTTAAGAGGGGGCCGGAATGAAGCTTTCTTT. Encoded protein: CASSLRGGRNEAFF.

The chain couples TRBV7-2 to TRBJ1-5; 10 positions match TRBD1. Germline V gene data show CDR1 as SGHTA and CDR2 as FQGNSA. Trimming removed 5 bases from V and 5 bases from J; junction bases left unmatched: 9. This CDR3 spans 16 amino acids. CDR3 coding DNA: TGTGCCAGCAGCCGGAGGGGGGGGACAGGGGATCAGCCCCAGCATTTT. Its translation: CASSRRGGTGDQPQHF.

The chain is built from TRBV5-1 and TRBJ2-3; possible D gene TRBD1, 6 bases. The germline V gene encodes CDR1 SGHRS and CDR2 YFSETQ. Trimming pared 3 bases from V and 3 bases from J, leaving 20 bases between. This CDR3 contains 17 residues. The CDR3 DNA reads TGCGCCAGCAGCTCCCTCCAGGGGAAAGGGTGGACAGATACGCAGTATTTT. Translation gives CASSSLQGKGWTDTQYF.

The rearrangement uses TRBV30 and TRBJ1-1; TRBD1 agrees at 7 bases. The CDR3 has 14 residues. Trimming removed 2 bases from V and 5 bases from J; junction bases left unmatched: 8. Per germline, CDR1 GTSNPN and CDR2 SVGIG (reference sequence). This CDR3 reads CAWSRKRQGTEAFF. The CDR3 DNA reads as TGTGCCTGGAGTCGAAAAAGACAGGGTACTGAAGCTTTCTTT.

This chain uses TRBV5-4 with TRBJ1-1; D possibly corresponds to TRBD1 (5 bases). The V and J ends lost 0 bases and 1 base respectively, with 10 bases between them. The CDR3 totals 15 residues. Germline CDR1 SGHNT, CDR2 YYREEE (reference sequence). Here the CDR3 reads CASSLEGLRNTEAFF. CDR3 nucleotides: TGTGCCAGCAGCTTGGAGGGGCTGAGGAACACTGAAGCTTTCTTT.

This clone was recorded once. V and J are TRBV4-3 and TRBJ2-7; 8 nucleotides match TRBD1. The V and J ends lost 3 bases and 1 base, in that order; junction bases with no gene match: 5. CDR1 and CDR2 (germline): LGHNA, YSLEER. CDR3 length equals 15 residues. The CDR3 DNA sequence: TGCGCCAGCAGCCATTCACAGGGGGGTTCCTACGAGCAGTACTTC. Translated: CASSHSQGGSYEQYF.

This chain connects TRBV10-3 to TRBJ2-2, with TRBD2 as a possible D gene (5 bases). The germline V gene encodes CDR1 ENHRY and CDR2 SYGVKD. This CDR3 has 15 residues. V was trimmed by 4 bases and J by 5 bases, leaving 14 bases between them. The CDR3 here is CAISGLLGGTGELFF. For the CDR3, the DNA is TGTGCCATCAGTGGCCTTCTTGGCGGGACCGGGGAGCTGTTTTTT.

The chain joins TRBV6-5 to TRBJ2-2; TRBD2 is a possible D gene (5 bases). Looked up from germline, CDR1 is MNHEY and CDR2 is SVGAGI. This CDR3 is 13 amino acids long. Trimming pared 6 bases from V and 4 bases from J, leaving 9 bases between. CDR3 coding DNA: TGTGCCAGCAGAGAACGGGGCACCGGGGAGCTGTTTTTT. Translation: CASRERGTGELFF.

This clone has just a few counts. CDR3 bases: TGTGCCAGTAGTATGACCGGGGGTAGCGGGAAGGGCAATGAGCAGTTCTTC. This sequence encodes CASSMTGGSGKGNEQFF. The chain combines TRBV19 with TRBJ2-1; TRBD2 matches 8 bases. The germline CDR1 and CDR2 sequences are LNHDA and SQIVND (reference sequence). This CDR3 region has 17 residues. Losses at the gene ends were 3 bases for V and 6 bases for J; bases not matched to a gene: 13. The full variable domain, rest sourced from reference TRBV19 and TRBJ2-1, is DGGITQSPKYLFRKEGQNVTLSCEQNLNHDAMYWYRQDPGQGLRLIYYSQIVNDFQKGDIAEGYSVSREKKESFPLTVTSAQKNPTAFYLCASSMTGGSGKGNEQFFGPGTRLTVL.

As concerns this clone: Other DNA sequences in this sample translate to the same CDR3. V and J are TRBV7-2 and TRBJ2-1; 7 nucleotides agree with TRBD2. Germline V gene data show CDR1 as SGHTA and CDR2 as FQGNSA. CDR3 length: 15 amino acids. V shed 0 bases and J 4 bases; nucleotides not matched to a gene: 3. The CDR3 spells CASSLAAGLYNEQFF. In DNA, the CDR3 is TGTGCCAGCAGCTTAGCAGCGGGACTGTACAATGAGCAGTTCTTC. Full variable domain (outside the CDR3, taken from reference TRBV7-2 and TRBJ2-1): GAGVSQSPSNKVTEKGKDVELRCDPISGHTALYWYRQSLGQGLEFLIYFQGNSAPDKSGLPSDRFSAERTGGSVSTLTIQRTQQEDSAVYLCASSLAAGLYNEQFFGPGTRLTVL.

V is TRBV13 and J is TRBJ2-3, with 7 nucleotides matching TRBD2. CDR3 length equals 15 residues. Germline lookup yields CDR1 PRHDT and CDR2 FYEKMQ (reference sequence). The junction had 3 bases not matched to a gene; V was cut back by 1 base and J by 2 bases. For the CDR3, the DNA is TGTGCCAGCAGCTTAGCACTAGCGCCCACAGATACGCAGTATTTT. It translates to CASSLALAPTDTQYF.

This clone was observed a few times. The chain links TRBV2 to TRBJ2-3; TRBD1 agrees at 9 bases. The CDR3 runs 15 residues. Losses at the gene ends were 4 bases for V and 2 bases for J; bases not matched to a gene: 4. Per germline, CDR1 SNHLY and CDR2 FYNNEI. CDR3 region: CASSADRGVTDTQYF. The CDR3 DNA sequence: TGTGCCAGCAGTGCGGACAGGGGAGTCACAGATACGCAGTATTTT.

This clone has only a few counts. V usage is TRBV9 and J usage is TRBJ2-7; unclear D gene. V gave up 0 bases and J gave up 3 bases, with 4 bases separating them. This CDR3 comprises 12 residues. Germline CDR1 SGDLS, CDR2 YYNGEE. CDR3 loop: CASSVDGYEQYF. The CDR3 DNA is TGTGCCAGCAGCGTAGACGGCTACGAGCAGTACTTC.

The V gene is TRBV28, the J gene TRBJ1-3, with 9 nucleotides matching TRBD1. Germline assignment: CDR1 MDHEN and CDR2 SYDVKM. V shed 0 bases, J shed 5 bases, and the junction held 8 bases outside the gene matches. The CDR3 is 17 amino acids. The DNA for the CDR3 is TGTGCCAGCAGTTTATGGGGGCGAGGACAGGGGCGAAACACCATATATTTT. This gives the protein CASSLWGRGQGRNTIYF. The full variable domain, in which reference TRBV28 and TRBJ1-3 provide the parts outside the CDR3, is DVKVTQSSRYLVKRTGEKVFLECVQDMDHENMFWYRQDPGLGLRLIYFSYDVKMKEKGDIPEGYSVSREKKERFSLILESASTNQTSMYLCASSLWGRGQGRNTIYFGEGSWLTVV.

This clone was counted a few times. The chain couples TRBV6-5 to TRBJ2-2; weak D call: TRBD1 (5 bases). The CDR3 loop spans 15 amino acids. CDR1 is MNHEY, CDR2 SVGAGI, per germline. Trimming shortened V by 4 bases and J by 3 bases, and 12 bases separated the two germline ends. In DNA form, the CDR3 reads TGTGCCAGCAGTTCACAGGTTTACGACACCGGGGAGCTGTTTTTT. Amino acid sequence: CASSSQVYDTGELFF.

The chain joins TRBV6-5 to TRBJ1-6; TRBD1 aligns across 7 bases. The V gene end was trimmed by 5 bases and the J gene end by 7 bases; junction bases not matched to a gene: 2. Germline CDR1 reads MNHEY; CDR2 reads SVGAGI. This CDR3 has 13 residues. The CDR3 DNA reads as TGTGCCAGCAGTCGACAGGGAAATTCACCCCTCCACTTT. Protein sequence: CASSRQGNSPLHF.

This chain connects TRBV9 to TRBJ2-2; 8 bases match TRBD2. CDR1 SGDLS and CDR2 YYNGEE come from the germline V gene. The CDR3 runs 16 residues. Trimming removed 0 bases from V and 2 bases from J; junction bases left unmatched: 3. The CDR3 DNA sequence: TGTGCCAGCAGCGTAGGACTAGCGCATAACACCGGGGAGCTGTTTTTT. It codes for CASSVGLAHNTGELFF.

The rearrangement joins TRBV7-2 to TRBJ2-1; no clear D gene. Between the trimmed V and J ends, which lost 0 bases and 0 bases, there was a span of 6 bases. Germline lookup yields CDR1 SGHTA and CDR2 FQGNSA. The CDR3 totals 15 residues. The CDR3 bases are TGTGCCAGCAGCTTAGCGGTTAGCTCCTACAATGAGCAGTTCTTC. It specifies CASSLAVSSYNEQFF.

The CDR3 reads CASSPTSGNSYEQYF. The CDR3 DNA follows: TGTGCCAGCTCACCAACTAGCGGGAACTCCTACGAGCAGTACTTC. The chain carries TRBV18 and TRBJ2-7, with 10 nucleotides matching TRBD2. CDR1 and CDR2 from the germline V gene are KGHSH and LQKENI. The CDR3 spans 15 residues. The J segment lost 0 bases and the V segment lost 2 bases, leaving 1 base of the junction unmatched.

In this sample, this clone turned up once. V gene TRBV18 combines with J gene TRBJ2-6; 7 nucleotides agree with TRBD1. The V gene's germline CDR1 is KGHSH and CDR2 LQKENI. This CDR3 region has 15 residues. The V gene end was trimmed by 6 bases and the J gene end by 4 bases; junction bases not matched to a gene: 6. CDR3 sequence reads: CASSTRGRGANVLTF. In nucleotides, the CDR3 is TGTGCCAGCTCCACCAGGGGGAGAGGGGCCAACGTCCTGACTTTC. Together with reference TRBV18 and TRBJ2-6, the CDR3 gives the full variable domain: NAGVMQNPRHLVRRRGQEARLRCSPMKGHSHVYWYRQLPEEGLKFMVYLQKENIIDESGMPKERFSAEFPKEGPSILRIQQVVRGDSAAYFCASSTRGRGANVLTFGAGSRLTVL.